Listed here are 24 T cell receptor beta chains from one sample, sequenced in a study of blood T cell repertoires in COVID-19. Only in-frame clones appear in the TCRdb table, and some are missing; sequencing was by immunoSEQ multiplex PCR. The table lists approximately 200,000 clones, around 80% of them singletons, with over 7% in the top ten. The sequenced material came from PBMCs or T cells enriched from blood (not recorded which). The receptor set was obtained from a woman aged 40 to 49 with acute COVID-19.

This chain links TRBV5-8 with TRBJ2-5, with TRBD2 as a possible D gene (6 bases). The CDR3 totals 14 residues. The germline CDR1 and CDR2 sequences are SGHTS and YDEGEE. V lost 6 bases and J 3 bases, leaving 15 bases between the germline ends. The CDR3 here is CASMDLAWEETQYF. The CDR3 DNA reads TGTGCCAGCATGGATCTAGCGTGGGAAGAGACCCAGTACTTC.

The chain links TRBV7-9 to TRBJ2-3; weak D call: TRBD2 (6 bases). The germline V and J ends were trimmed by 0 bases and 6 bases, with 13 bases remaining between them. From germline, CDR1 is SEHNR and CDR2 FQNEAQ (reference sequence). The CDR3 consists of 15 residues. CDR3 sequence: CASSLARGAVDTQYF. As DNA, the CDR3 is TGTGCCAGCAGCTTAGCGCGCGGGGCCGTGGATACGCAGTATTTT.

In this sample, this clone turned up once. This rearrangement joins TRBV18 to TRBJ1-1, with 7 bases identical to TRBD1. This CDR3 contains 15 residues. Per the germline V gene, CDR1 is KGHSH and CDR2 is LQKENI. V was pared by 2 bases and J by 0 bases, with 3 bases of the junction left unmatched. The CDR3 DNA reads as TGTGCCAGCTCACCAAAAGGACAGGTGAACACTGAAGCTTTCTTT. The encoded protein is CASSPKGQVNTEAFF.

This chain connects TRBV4-2 to TRBJ2-7; 7 bases fit TRBD1. Germline V CDR1 and CDR2: LGHNA, YNFKEQ. CDR3 length equals 12 residues. V lost 3 bases, J lost 6 bases, and 2 bases stayed unmatched. CDR3 nucleotide sequence: TGTGCCAGCAGCCATAACAGGGGCGAGCAGTACTTC. Protein product: CASSHNRGEQYF.

In its sample, this clone was seen a few times. CDR3 residues: CASSLGLGASTEAFF. CDR3 coding DNA: TGTGCCAGCAGCTTAGGGCTGGGGGCGTCGACTGAAGCTTTCTTT. The genes are TRBV11-2 and TRBJ1-1; perhaps TRBD1 as D (6 bases). Germline values: CDR1 SGHAT, CDR2 FQNNGV. This CDR3 has 15 residues. V gave up 1 base and J gave up 5 bases, with 14 bases separating them.

This chain connects TRBV27 to TRBJ2-7, with D possibly TRBD1 on 6 matching bases. CDR1 and CDR2 from the germline V gene are MNHEY and SMNVEV (reference sequence). V lost 5 bases, J lost 2 bases, and 13 bases lay in between. The CDR3 runs to 14 residues. The CDR3 spells CASSRRGRTYEQYF. CDR3 coding DNA: TGTGCCAGCAGTCGCAGGGGCCGTACCTACGAGCAGTACTTC.

This clone was recorded once. The chain combines TRBV19 with TRBJ1-2; D unclear. The CDR3 extends over 13 amino acids. V dropped 5 bases and J dropped 8 bases, with 15 bases sitting between them. The germline V gene encodes CDR1 LNHDA and CDR2 SQIVND (reference sequence). The CDR3 nucleotides read TGTGCCAGTAGTGAACTCGCTTCGACAGGCTACACCTTC. Its translation: CASSELASTGYTF.

This chain joins TRBV5-1 and TRBJ1-2; TRBD1 agrees at 8 bases. The ends lost 4 bases at V and 4 bases at J; junction bases unmatched: 9. The CDR3 contains 15 residues. In germline, CDR1 is SGHRS, CDR2 YFSETQ. Written as DNA, the CDR3 is TGCGCCAGCAGCCTCGTACAGGGGGAGGGCTATGGCTACACCTTC. This encodes CASSLVQGEGYGYTF.

This chain connects TRBV5-1 to TRBJ2-5; D may be TRBD1 (6 bases). This CDR3 contains 12 residues. V dropped 4 bases and J dropped 5 bases, with 9 bases sitting between them. Looked up from germline, CDR1 is SGHRS and CDR2 is YFSETQ. CDR3 amino acids: CASSVQGETQYF. DNA of the CDR3: TGCGCCAGCAGCGTTCAGGGGGAGACCCAGTACTTC.

The chain carries TRBV6-5 and TRBJ1-4; 12 positions agree with TRBD1. J was trimmed by 7 bases and V by 0 bases; bases with no gene match: 3. This CDR3 has 16 residues. Germline V gene lookup returns CDR1 MNHEY and CDR2 SVGAGI. The CDR3 DNA reads as TGTGCCAGCAGTTACTCCGGGACAGGGGGCGGTGAAAAACTGTTTTTT. Its protein is CASSYSGTGGGEKLFF.

The chain joins TRBV10-2 to TRBJ1-4, with 7 bases lining up with TRBD1. Germline V gene lookup returns CDR1 WSHSY and CDR2 SAAADI. The ends lost 7 bases at V and 7 bases at J; junction bases unmatched: 9. This CDR3 contains 14 residues. For the CDR3, the DNA is TGCGCCAGCAAGGAAGACAGGGTTTTTGAAAAACTGTTTTTT. Translation: CASKEDRVFEKLFF.

The rearrangement joins TRBV14 to TRBJ1-2, with D unclear. Per the germline V gene, CDR1 is SGHDN and CDR2 is FVKESK. This CDR3 comprises 14 residues. V was trimmed by 0 bases and J by 8 bases, leaving 13 bases between them. DNA of the CDR3: TGTGCCAGCAGCCAAGATGAGAGGGTTCGGGGCTACACCTTC. Translating it yields CASSQDERVRGYTF.

The V and J genes are TRBV5-6 and TRBJ1-2; TRBD1 aligns across 7 bases. Germline CDR1 reads SGHDT; CDR2 reads YYEEEE. The CDR3 has 16 residues. V trimming: 1 base; J trimming: 0 bases; junction bases outside the gene matches: 6. CDR3 nucleotide sequence: TGTGCCAGCAGCTTGCAGGACAGGTTCGCTAACTATGGCTACACCTTC. Translation: CASSLQDRFANYGYTF.

The chain uses TRBV19 and TRBJ2-1; the match to TRBD2 covers 15 bases. The V gene end was trimmed by 4 bases and the J gene end by 10 bases; junction bases not matched to a gene: 5. This CDR3 is 15 amino acids long. Germline assignment: CDR1 LNHDA and CDR2 SQIVND (reference sequence). The CDR3 DNA sequence: TGTGCCAGTAGTAACGGACTAGCGGGGGGGCGAGAGCAGTTCTTC. It translates to CASSNGLAGGREQFF. The full variable domain, with the rest looked up from reference TRBV19 and TRBJ2-1, is DGGITQSPKYLFRKEGQNVTLSCEQNLNHDAMYWYRQDPGQGLRLIYYSQIVNDFQKGDIAEGYSVSREKKESFPLTVTSAQKNPTAFYLCASSNGLAGGREQFFGPGTRLTVL.

This clone was seen just once. The V gene is TRBV5-1, the J gene TRBJ2-1; possibly TRBD1 for D (5 bases). Trimming removed 0 bases at V and 4 bases at J, with 11 bases between. CDR1 SGHRS and CDR2 YFSETQ come from the germline V gene. The CDR3 extends over 15 amino acids. The CDR3 spells CASSLATRQYNEQFF. The CDR3 DNA reads as TGCGCCAGCAGCTTGGCCACAAGACAGTACAATGAGCAGTTCTTC.

This clone showed up just once. The rearrangement joins TRBV9 to TRBJ2-1; 10 bases match TRBD1. The CDR3 is made up of 17 amino acids. V lost 4 bases and J lost 7; bases outside the gene matches: 14. CDR1 is SGDLS, CDR2 YYNGEE, per germline. CDR3 sequence: CASSPRGRTGGWNEQFF. The CDR3 DNA sequence: TGTGCCAGCAGCCCCCGGGGGAGGACAGGGGGGTGGAATGAGCAGTTCTTC.

This chain joins TRBV18 and TRBJ1-1, with D tentatively TRBD1 (6 bases). The germline CDR1 and CDR2 sequences are KGHSH and LQKENI. There are 18 residues in the CDR3. V shed 2 bases and J shed 0 bases, with 19 bases lying between them. DNA for the CDR3: TGTGCCAGCTCACCAATAATGGACAGAGGCTTCATGAACACTGAAGCTTTCTTT. This sequence encodes CASSPIMDRGFMNTEAFF. Drawing the rest from reference TRBV18 and TRBJ1-1, the complete variable domain is NAGVMQNPRHLVRRRGQEARLRCSPMKGHSHVYWYRQLPEEGLKFMVYLQKENIIDESGMPKERFSAEFPKEGPSILRIQQVVRGDSAAYFCASSPIMDRGFMNTEAFFGQGTRLTVV.

This chain joins TRBV19 and TRBJ2-1, with D possibly matching TRBD2 (5 bases). CDR3 length: 15 residues. The germline V gene has CDR1 LNHDA and CDR2 SQIVND (reference sequence). V was clipped by 6 bases and J by 4 bases, with 16 bases between them. The CDR3 nucleotides read TGTGCCAGTAGCCAACCTCGGACTTCTTACAATGAGCAGTTCTTC. Translated, it gives CASSQPRTSYNEQFF.

The CDR3 loop reads CSVRDEWTEAFF. CDR3 sequence (DNA): TGCAGCGTCCGGGATGAATGGACTGAAGCTTTCTTT. This chain connects TRBV29-1 to TRBJ1-1, with D hard to call. From germline, CDR1 is SQVTM and CDR2 ANQGSEA. Trimming stripped 6 bases from V and 5 bases from J, with 13 bases between. The CDR3 totals 12 residues.

The rearrangement uses TRBV5-1 and TRBJ2-7; perhaps TRBD1 as D (6 bases). The CDR3 totals 16 residues. Germline V CDR1 and CDR2: SGHRS, YFSETQ. V was pared by 3 bases and J by 0 bases, with 16 bases between. The CDR3 DNA reads TGCGCCAGCAGCTGGGCTACAGGGAAGAGCTCCTACGAGCAGTACTTC. This encodes CASSWATGKSSYEQYF.

In its sample, this clone was seen a few times. The rearrangement uses TRBV27 and TRBJ1-1; the D gene is possibly TRBD1 (6 bases). Trimming took 7 bases from V and 2 from J, leaving 17 bases between them. The CDR3 is made up of 15 amino acids. The germline CDR1 and CDR2 sequences are MNHEY and SMNVEV (reference sequence). The CDR3 DNA follows: TGTGCCAGCAAATCCCGGGGACATGGCAACACTGAAGCTTTCTTT. This translates into CASKSRGHGNTEAFF.

The chain is built from TRBV21-1 and TRBJ1-5; the D segment call TRBD1 is taken from the table without a DNA check. TRBV21-1 is annotated as a pseudogene. The CDR3 spans 15 residues. CDR3 amino acids: CASRRTGESNQPQHF. Here the CDR3 DNA reads TGTGCCAGCAGAAGGACAGGGGAAAGCAATCAGCCCCAGCATTTT.

The chain recombines TRBV5-1 with TRBJ2-2; maybe TRBD1 (7 bases). CDR3 size: 14 residues. Trimming stripped 6 bases from V and 5 bases from J, with 14 bases between. CDR1 and CDR2 (germline): SGHRS, YFSETQ. Here the CDR3 reads CASTPQGGTGELFF. The CDR3 region has the DNA TGCGCCAGCACCCCCCAGGGGGGAACCGGGGAGCTGTTTTTT.

This chain connects TRBV5-1 to TRBJ2-1; possible D gene TRBD1, 6 bases. V shed 4 bases and J shed 8 bases, with 16 bases lying between them. This CDR3 is 14 amino acids long. CDR1 is SGHRS and CDR2 is YFSETQ in the germline V gene. The CDR3 region is CASSEGHPSDEQFF. The DNA of the CDR3 is TGCGCCAGCAGCGAGGGACATCCGTCGGATGAGCAGTTCTTC.